The rows below give T cell receptor beta chains drawn from one sample of a study of beta chain features in type 1 diabetes. Sequenced by immunoSEQ multiplex PCR; TCRdb stores in-frame clones only, minus some. The sample yields roughly 150,000 clones, less than 9.5% seen once. Sequences were obtained from central memory CD4+ T cells from blood. These receptors all stem from a young man in good health. Each CDR3 is given with its conserved first and last residue. Fields, in order: D gene, clone size, J gene, V gene, CDR3 protein, CDR3 DNA. A D gene is named only where the DNA matches it firmly. Rows may omit the clone size; those that give it use once, few, many or a size class.

TRBD1,.,TRBJ1-2,TRBV4-3,CASSPGGPNYGYTF,TGCGCCAGCAGCCCAGGGGGACCTAACTATGGCTACACCTTC
TRBD1,.,TRBJ2-7,TRBV5-5,CASNRQGSYEQYF,TGTGCCAGCAACCGACAGGGATCGTACGAGCAGTACTTC
TRBD1,many,TRBJ2-4,TRBV5-8,CASSLEGGQGLPRHF,TGTGCCAGCAGCTTGGAGGGGGGACAGGGGCTTCCGAGACACTTC
.,.,TRBJ1-4,TRBV18,CASSPTARNEKLFF,TGTGCCAGCTCACCTACAGCACGTAATGAAAAACTGTTTTTT
.,.,TRBJ2-2,TRBV7-3,CASSSGVGNTGELFF,TGTGCCAGCAGCAGCGGCGTGGGTAACACCGGGGAGCTGTTTTTT
.,.,TRBJ1-6,TRBV7-2,CASSLARASSYNSPLHF,TGTGCCAGCAGCTTAGCCAGGGCGAGCTCCTATAATTCACCCCTCCACTTT
TRBD2,.,TRBJ2-5,TRBV6-1,CAREGTIRYQYF,TGTGCCAGGGAGGGGACTATCCGTTACCAGTACTTC
TRBD1,many,TRBJ2-4,TRBV28,CASSFLGQGAAKNIQYF,TGTGCCAGCAGTTTTCTTGGACAGGGGGCAGCCAAAAACATTCAGTACTTC
TRBD2,.,TRBJ2-7,TRBV4-2,CASSQATSGPYEQYF,TGTGCCAGCAGCCAAGCGACTAGCGGACCCTACGAGCAGTACTTC
.,few,TRBJ1-2,TRBV6-5,CASSYSSRGGYTF,TGTGCCAGCAGTTACTCGTCCAGGGGTGGCTACACCTTC
.,few,TRBJ2-7,TRBV12-5,CASGKGYEQYF,TGTGCTAGTGGGAAGGGGTACGAGCAGTACTTC
TRBD1,few,TRBJ2-5,TRBV7-2,CASSLGDRGQETQYF,TGTGCCAGCAGCTTAGGGGACAGGGGCCAAGAGACCCAGTACTTC
.,few,TRBJ1-5,TRBV14,CASGGANPNQPQHF,TGTGCCAGCGGTGGAGCGAACCCCAATCAGCCCCAGCATTTT
TRBD2,.,TRBJ2-3,TRBV28,CASSLLAAGGSDTQYF,TGTGCCAGCAGTTTATTGGCAGCGGGGGGATCAGATACGCAGTATTTT
TRBD2,many,TRBJ2-7,TRBV4-3,CASSQDGREASYEQYF,TGCGCCAGCAGCCAAGATGGACGGGAGGCCTCCTACGAGCAGTACTTC
TRBD1,few,TRBJ1-1,TRBV29-1,CSAAQGRSDEAFF,TGCAGCGCCGCACAGGGGCGGTCCGACGAAGCTTTCTTT